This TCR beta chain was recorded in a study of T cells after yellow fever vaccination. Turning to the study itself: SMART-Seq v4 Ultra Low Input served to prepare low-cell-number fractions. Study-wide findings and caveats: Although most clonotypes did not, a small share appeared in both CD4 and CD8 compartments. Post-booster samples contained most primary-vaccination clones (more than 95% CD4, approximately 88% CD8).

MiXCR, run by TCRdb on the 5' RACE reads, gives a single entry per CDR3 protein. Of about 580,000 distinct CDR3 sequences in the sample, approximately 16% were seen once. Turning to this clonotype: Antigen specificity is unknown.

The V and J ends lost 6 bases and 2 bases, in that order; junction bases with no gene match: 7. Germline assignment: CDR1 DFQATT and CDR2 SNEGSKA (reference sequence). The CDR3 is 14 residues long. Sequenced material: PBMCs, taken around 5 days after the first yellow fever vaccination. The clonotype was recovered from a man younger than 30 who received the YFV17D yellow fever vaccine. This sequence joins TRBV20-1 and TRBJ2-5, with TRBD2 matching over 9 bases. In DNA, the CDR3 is TGCAGTGCACCAGTAGCGGGGGAGCAAGAGACCCAGTACTTC. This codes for CSAPVAGEQETQYF.